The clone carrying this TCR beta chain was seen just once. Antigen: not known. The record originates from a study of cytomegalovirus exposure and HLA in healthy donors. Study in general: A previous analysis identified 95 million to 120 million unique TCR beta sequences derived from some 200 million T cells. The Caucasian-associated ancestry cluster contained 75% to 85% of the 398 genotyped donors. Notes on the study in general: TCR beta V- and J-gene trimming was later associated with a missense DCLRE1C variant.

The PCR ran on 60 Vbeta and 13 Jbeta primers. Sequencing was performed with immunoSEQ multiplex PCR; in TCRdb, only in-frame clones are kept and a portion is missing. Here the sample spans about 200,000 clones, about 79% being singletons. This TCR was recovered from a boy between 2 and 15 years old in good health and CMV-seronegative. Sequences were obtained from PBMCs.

CDR3 sequence reads: CASSQGSGGYTDTQYF. The CDR3 region has the DNA TGCGCCAGCAGCCAAGGGTCAGGGGGGTACACAGATACGCAGTATTTT. The chain employs TRBV4-1 and TRBJ2-3, with D possibly matching TRBD1 (7 bases). The germline gives CDR1 MGHRA, CDR2 YSYEKL. The CDR3 contains 16 residues. V lost 1 base to trimming and J lost 2 bases, with 13 bases between them.